What follows are 22 T cell receptor beta chains derived from one specimen sequenced in a study of Graves' ophthalmopathy and Graves' hyperthyroidism. Amplifying from RNA transcripts, the study obtained TCR beta CDR3 regions. RT-PCR with HTBI primers came first, then second-round multiplex PCR. TCRdb recomputed calls from the multiplex PCR reads with MiXCR, one row per CDR3 protein. This sample yields roughly 1.1 million distinct CDR3 sequences, of which 35% to 40% are seen a single time; approximately 12% belongs to the top ten. The sequenced sample was peripheral blood or thyroid tissue (not recorded which). These receptors all come from an adult man with Graves' hyperthyroidism.

This clonotype was detected ten times or more. This rearrangement joins TRBV10-3 to TRBJ2-5; the D gene is possibly TRBD1 (7 bases). CDR3 length equals 16 residues. Trimming took 3 bases from V and 0 from J, leaving 14 bases between them. Germline V gene data show CDR1 as ENHRY and CDR2 as SYGVKD. CDR3 DNA sequence: TGTGCCATCAGTGACCCGACAGGGAGGTACCAAGAGACCCAGTACTTC. Its translation is CAISDPTGRYQETQYF.

The sample holds many counts of this clonotype. This sequence joins TRBV12-3 or TRBV12-4 and TRBJ2-7; no definite D call. V was shortened by 7 bases and J by 1 base, with 8 bases between the two germline ends. This CDR3 comprises 12 residues. The CDR3 sequence is CASMSRSYEQYF. CDR3 nucleotides: TGTGCCAGCATGAGCAGATCCTACGAGCAGTACTTC.

The chain has TRBV6-1 and TRBJ1-1, with D possibly being TRBD1 (6 bases). V lost 5 bases to trimming and J lost 7 bases, with 17 bases between them. This CDR3 comprises 14 residues. The germline CDR1 and CDR2 sequences are MNHNS and SASEGT. CDR3 nucleotide sequence: TGTGCCAGCAGTTCGGAGGGGGAGAGGATTGAAGCTTTCTTT. Its protein is CASSSEGERIEAFF.

This clonotype showed up just a few times. V and J are TRBV25-1 and TRBJ2-5, with TRBD2 matching over 8 bases. Trimming at V came to 1 base and at J to 4 bases, leaving 8 bases not matched to a gene. Germline CDR1 reads MGHDK; CDR2 reads SYGVNS. The CDR3 length is 16 residues. This CDR3 is CASSESAGGLLETQYF. CDR3 nucleotides: TGTGCCAGCAGTGAATCTGCGGGAGGATTATTAGAGACCCAGTACTTC.

The table lists this clonotype with a few counts. The chain is built from TRBV2 and TRBJ2-7; 7 bases align to TRBD1. Per the germline V gene, CDR1 is SNHLY and CDR2 is FYNNEI. The CDR3 is 14 amino acids. V shed 11 bases, J shed 6 bases, and the junction held 16 bases outside the gene matches. CDR3 loop: CAARKQGSHLEQYF. CDR3 nucleotide sequence: TGTGCCGCCCGAAAACAGGGGTCCCACCTCGAGCAGTACTTC.

This clonotype was picked up many times. V and J are TRBV7-2 and TRBJ2-5, with D perhaps being TRBD1 or TRBD2 (5 bases each). CDR1 and CDR2 (germline): SGHTA, FQGNSA. Trimming pared 2 bases from V and 4 bases from J, leaving 8 bases between. The CDR3 spans 13 residues. The CDR3 DNA sequence: TGTGCCAGCAGCTTACGTGGGGGAGAGACCCAGTACTTC. Its translation: CASSLRGGETQYF. The full variable domain, its missing parts supplied by reference TRBV7-2 and TRBJ2-5, is GAGVSQSPSNKVTEKGKDVELRCDPISGHTALYWYRQSLGQGLEFLIYFQGNSAPDKSGLPSDRFSAERTGGSVSTLTIQRTQQEDSAVYLCASSLRGGETQYFGPGTRLLVL.

Comments on this clonotype: One base away lies a much larger clone, so this may be a sequencing read error. The chain combines TRBV6-5 with TRBJ1-6; D unclear. Between the trimmed V and J ends, which lost 5 bases and 9 bases, there was a span of 11 bases. The CDR3 has 13 residues. Germline V gives CDR1 MNHEY, CDR2 SVGAGI. The CDR3 spells CASSSLMGSPLHF. CDR3 sequence (DNA): TGTGCCAGCAGTAGCCTAATGGGTTCACCCCTCCACTTT.

This clonotype was seen many times. This rearrangement joins TRBV9 to TRBJ2-7; TRBD2 matches at 12 bases. V shed 4 bases, J shed 4 bases, and the junction held 6 bases outside the gene matches. The germline gives CDR1 SGDLS, CDR2 YYNGEE. This CDR3 is 15 amino acids long. The CDR3 loop reads CASSLAGGPIYEQYF. The CDR3 DNA reads TGTGCCAGCAGCCTAGCGGGAGGGCCGATATACGAGCAGTACTTC. Drawing the rest from reference TRBV9 and TRBJ2-7, the complete variable domain is DSGVTQTPKHLITATGQRVTLRCSPRSGDLSVYWYQQSLDQGLQFLIQYYNGEERAKGNILERFSAQQFPDLHSELNLSSLELGDSALYFCASSLAGGPIYEQYFGPGTRLTVT.

Regarding this clonotype: Given a much more abundant clone one base away, this may be a read error. CDR3 residues: CASSSVSNHPGELFF. The CDR3, as DNA: TGTGCCAGCAGCTCAGTCTCCAACCATCCTGGGGAGCTGTTTTTT. This sequence joins TRBV7-2 and TRBJ2-2; unclear D gene. The germline V and J ends were trimmed by 4 bases and 8 bases, with 17 bases remaining between them. This CDR3 is built from 15 residues. CDR1 is SGHTA and CDR2 is FQGNSA in the germline V gene.

This clonotype appeared many times. The chain is built from TRBV19 and TRBJ1-5, with D uncertain. V was cut by 6 bases and J by 3 bases, with 6 bases left in between. Germline V lookup: CDR1 LNHDA, CDR2 SQIVND (reference sequence). The CDR3 loop spans 12 amino acids. The CDR3 coding sequence is TGTGCCAGTAGCAGTGTCAATCAGCCCCAGCATTTT. It is translated as CASSSVNQPQHF. The variable domain in full, with the rest retrieved from reference TRBV19 and TRBJ1-5, is DGGITQSPKYLFRKEGQNVTLSCEQNLNHDAMYWYRQDPGQGLRLIYYSQIVNDFQKGDIAEGYSVSREKKESFPLTVTSAQKNPTAFYLCASSSVNQPQHFGDGTRLSIL.

This chain links TRBV2 with TRBJ2-5; 7 bases agree with TRBD2. The CDR3 consists of 14 residues. With 7 bases clipped from V and 2 bases from J, the junction kept 7 bases outside the gene matches. Per the germline V gene, CDR1 is SNHLY and CDR2 is FYNNEI. CDR3 coding DNA: TGTGCCAGCACTGCGGGGGAGATACAAGAGACCCAGTACTTC. It translates to CASTAGEIQETQYF.

This chain links TRBV5-1 with TRBJ2-2; a weak D match, TRBD1 (6 bases). Germline V gene lookup returns CDR1 SGHRS and CDR2 YFSETQ. The CDR3 sequence is 15 residues long. Trimming took 4 bases from V and 6 from J, leaving 16 bases between them. CDR3 region: CASSQVARGAGELFF. CDR3 bases: TGCGCCAGCAGCCAAGTCGCCAGGGGAGCCGGGGAGCTGTTTTTT.

Note on this clonotype: Since the CDR3 does not end with the conserved phenylalanine or tryptophan, this likely comes from a read error. No DNA is shown, since the ends of the CDR3 on it are uncertain; the CDR3 is the one TCRdb lists. The genes are TRBV7-6 and TRBJ1-2. Germline V gene sequence: CDR1 SGHVS, CDR2 FNYEAQ. The CDR3 totals 9 residues, both ends included. The CDR3 reads CASSADSMG.

This clonotype was seen ten or more times. Germline and junction disagree at one end, which may indicate a read error. DNA of the CDR3: TGTGCCAGCAGCTTAGAGGGTAGCAATCAGCCCCAGCATTTT. It encodes CASSLEGSNQPQHF. The chain combines TRBV12-3 or TRBV12-4 with TRBJ1-5, with D hard to call. The CDR3 consists of 14 residues.

This clonotype was seen many times. The chain is built from TRBV5-6 and TRBJ1-6, with TRBD1 matching 7 bases. CDR1 is SGHDT, CDR2 YYEEEE, per germline. The CDR3 sequence is 15 residues long. The trim removed 0 bases at V and 7 bases at J, leaving 4 bases unmatched. The CDR3 DNA is TGTGCCAGCAGCTTGGTAAGGGGGCAGAATTCACCCCTCCACTTT. Amino acid sequence: CASSLVRGQNSPLHF.

V usage is TRBV9 and J usage is TRBJ1-5; D is unresolved. CDR3 length: 15 amino acids. Germline CDR1 SGDLS, CDR2 YYNGEE. The ends were cut back, 2 bases at V and 0 bases at J, with 9 bases in the middle. CDR3 residues: CASSVLPDSNQPQHF. In DNA form, the CDR3 reads TGTGCCAGCAGCGTTCTTCCGGATAGCAATCAGCCCCAGCATTTT.

This clonotype was counted at least ten times. The rearrangement links TRBV11-2 to TRBJ2-5; D is perhaps TRBD2 (5 bases). The CDR3 length is 16 residues. The germline gives CDR1 SGHAT, CDR2 FQNNGV. The V gene lost 1 base and the J gene lost 2 bases, with 14 bases spanning the gap. CDR3 DNA: TGTGCCAGCAGCTTAGTGCCGGGAAAGGGACAAGAGACCCAGTACTTC. Its translation: CASSLVPGKGQETQYF.

The chain carries TRBV9 and TRBJ1-1; 9 nucleotides line up with TRBD1. Germline V CDR1 and CDR2: SGDLS, YYNGEE. V dropped 5 bases and J dropped 0; count of bases not matched to a gene: 8. CDR3 size: 16 residues. The DNA of the CDR3 is TGTGCCAGCAGACCAGCCGGGACAGGGATGAACACTGAAGCTTTCTTT. This sequence encodes CASRPAGTGMNTEAFF.

In this sample, this clonotype turned up a few times. The chain couples TRBV10-2 to TRBJ1-2; weak D call: TRBD1 (6 bases). The CDR3 extends over 14 amino acids. The germline V gene encodes CDR1 WSHSY and CDR2 SAAADI. Between the trimmed V and J ends, which lost 2 bases and 4 bases, there was a span of 11 bases. The CDR3 DNA sequence: TGCGCCAGCAGTGAGCCGGACAGCCGCTATGGCTACACCTTC. Translated: CASSEPDSRYGYTF.

This clonotype was observed a handful of times. The chain uses TRBV5-1 and TRBJ1-2; D is uncertain. Germline CDR1 SGHRS, CDR2 YFSETQ. This CDR3 comprises 13 residues. The V end lost 4 bases, the J end lost 6 bases, and 13 bases lay between the germline ends. CDR3 sequence (DNA): TGCGCCAGCAGCCTCACCTTGGGGAATGGCTACACCTTC. The encoded protein is CASSLTLGNGYTF.

The CDR3 spells CASSKPGPHYGYTF. As DNA, the CDR3 is TGTGCCAGCAGTAAACCTGGACCTCACTATGGCTACACCTTC. V usage is TRBV6-1 and J usage is TRBJ1-2; unclear D gene. Trimming stripped 5 bases from V and 3 bases from J, with 13 bases between. This CDR3 is 14 amino acids long. Germline lookup yields CDR1 MNHNS and CDR2 SASEGT.

This chain links TRBV25-1 with TRBJ2-7; D perhaps matches TRBD2 (6 bases). CDR1 and CDR2 from the germline V gene are MGHDK and SYGVNS. V was pared by 3 bases and J by 2 bases, with 11 bases between. The CDR3 runs 14 residues. The CDR3 region is CASSERDWTYEQYF. CDR3 DNA sequence: TGTGCCAGCAGTGAGCGGGACTGGACCTACGAGCAGTACTTC.